Listed here are 31 T cell receptor beta chains from one sample, sequenced in a study of tumor-infiltrating lymphocytes in primary liver carcinoma. In addition to blood RNA drawn from unsorted whole blood, germline DNA was extracted. Priming with a constant-region primer yielded TCR beta cDNA from around 540 ng total RNA. For TCR beta, libraries were produced by three nested multiplex PCR rounds using slightly modified ARM-PCR. Two initial PCR rounds of about 10 cycles each paired TRBV1-TRBV30 forward primers with a C-beta reverse primer. TCRdb fed the multiplex PCR reads into MiXCR, producing one record per CDR3 protein. The data contain about 300,000 distinct CDR3 sequences, approximately 65% of them singletons. Material for sequencing was peripheral blood. The receptors derive from a man in his forties with primary liver carcinoma and hepatitis B virus infection.

A remark on this clonotype: Relative to the germline gene, one junction end is altered; a read error may explain this. This CDR3 reads CASNYPLERASDEQYF. In DNA, the CDR3 is TGTGCCAGCAATTACCCCTTAGAGAGGGCTTCGGACGAGCAGTACTTC. The chain combines TRBV6-2 or TRBV6-3 with TRBJ2-7, with D possibly matching TRBD2 (5 bases). CDR1 and CDR2 from the germline V gene are MNHEY and SVGEGT. The CDR3 totals 16 residues.

Notes on this clonotype: One end of the junction does not line up with germline, which may come from a read error. The chain is built from TRBV12-3 or TRBV12-4 and TRBJ1-5; D is unresolved. The CDR3 spans 15 residues. The CDR3 sequence is CATSPAWDSNQPQHF. For the CDR3, the DNA is TGTGCCACCAGTCCAGCGTGGGATAGCAATCAGCCCCAGCATTTT.

As to this clonotype: One junction end does not reproduce the germline sequence, and a read error may be involved. The chain employs TRBV4-3 and TRBJ1-4; no reliable D call. Germline values: CDR1 LGHNA, CDR2 YSLEER. The CDR3 runs 16 residues. The DNA for the CDR3 is TGCGCCAGCAACCAAGATGTCCCTGAACAGCTAGAAAAACTGTTTTTT. The encoded protein is CASNQDVPEQLEKLFF.

This clonotype has a count of ten or more. The chain links TRBV11-2 to TRBJ2-5; the match to TRBD2 covers 11 bases. The CDR3 is 18 residues long. Trimming took 8 bases from V and 0 from J; bases not matched to a gene: 14. Germline CDR1 reads SGHAT; CDR2 reads FQNNGV. CDR3 nucleotide sequence: TGTGCCAGCGCCCCACTAGCGGGAGAGGGGGTGTACCAAGAGACCCAGTACTTC. Translated, it gives CASAPLAGEGVYQETQYF.

Comments on this clonotype: The junction departs from the called germline gene at one end, perhaps through a read error. The rearrangement uses TRBV29-1 and TRBJ1-5; D gene unclear. The germline V gene has CDR1 SQVTM and CDR2 ANQGSEA. The CDR3 has 13 amino acids. The CDR3 protein is CSVGKGGNQPQQF. DNA for the CDR3: TGCAGTGTTGGGAAAGGCGGCAATCAGCCCCAGCAATTT.

Worth noting for this clonotype: Being one base from a much bigger clone, this may be a read error. The chain carries TRBV6-2 or TRBV6-3 and TRBJ2-7; D remains unclear. The germline V and J ends were trimmed by 3 bases and 6 bases, with 21 bases remaining between them. From germline, CDR1 is MNHEY and CDR2 SVGEGT. This CDR3 region has 16 residues. The CDR3 nucleotides read TGTGCCAGCAGTTATGTTGGCGGAGTTTCGTTCTGCGAGCAGTACTTC. It yields the protein CASSYVGGVSFCEQYF.

Concerning this clonotype: This may be a read error, as it is one base from a much larger clone. The J gene is TRBJ2-3, the V gene TRBV6-2 or TRBV6-3; 13 bases fit TRBD2. Germline CDR1 is MNHEY and CDR2 is SVGEGT. The CDR3 covers 13 residues. The CDR3 coding sequence is TGTGTCAGCACTTTGGGCGGACTAGCGGGAGCCCATTTT. Its translation is CVSTLGGLAGAHF.

In its sample, this clonotype was seen many times. The rearrangement uses TRBV12-3 or TRBV12-4 and TRBJ1-3; a weak D match, TRBD1 (5 bases). The CDR3 runs to 14 residues. V lost 6 bases to trimming and J lost 4 bases, with 13 bases between them. CDR3 residues: CASSLTWDGNTIYF. Here the CDR3 DNA reads TGTGCCAGCAGCTTAACTTGGGACGGAAACACCATATATTTT.

V usage is TRBV4-2 and J usage is TRBJ2-7, with D unresolved. Germline V gives CDR1 LGHNA, CDR2 YNFKEQ. This CDR3 spans 15 amino acids. The V gene lost 1 base and the J gene lost 1 base, with 11 bases spanning the gap. The CDR3 DNA is TGTGCCAGCAGCCAAGCGTGGTGCGGATCCTACGAGCAGTACTTC. It codes for CASSQAWCGSYEQYF.

Of note for this clonotype: An end of the junction differs from the germline gene, which may be a read error. This chain links TRBV6-6 with TRBJ2-5; 11 bases are shared with TRBD2. CDR1 MNHNY and CDR2 SVGAGI come from the germline V gene (reference sequence). The CDR3 length is 16 residues. CDR3 amino acids: CASSPLAGVPQESQNF. For the CDR3, the DNA is TGTGCCAGCAGTCCACTAGCGGGAGTCCCCCAAGAGAGCCAGAACTTC.

As for this clonotype: Just one base apart from a much larger clone, this may be a read error. J is TRBJ2-7 and V is TRBV6-2 or TRBV6-3, with no clear D. The CDR3 consists of 13 residues. Looked up from germline, CDR1 is MNHEY and CDR2 is SVGEGT. V was shortened by 7 bases and J by 4 bases, with 14 bases between the two germline ends. CDR3 nucleotide sequence: TGTGCCAGCACCTCCCTCAAGGGTTACGAGCAGTACTTC. This codes for CASTSLKGYEQYF.

V usage is TRBV5-1 and J usage is TRBJ1-1; D unclear. Germline lookup yields CDR1 SGHRS and CDR2 YFSETQ. The CDR3 totals 15 residues. Deletions cut 6 bases from V and 3 bases from J, with 18 bases between. CDR3 protein: CASTPRGVRDTEAFF. Here the CDR3 DNA reads TGCGCCAGCACCCCCCGTGGGGTGAGAGACACTGAAGCTTTCTTT.

The chain recombines TRBV5-4 with TRBJ2-2; 8 bases fit TRBD2. The CDR3 is 17 amino acids. Germline V gene sequence: CDR1 SGHNT, CDR2 YYREEE (reference sequence). The junction had 16 bases not matched to a gene; V was cut back by 4 bases and J by 8 bases. CDR3 loop: CASSPTSGDTSQGELFF. The CDR3 region has the DNA TGTGCCAGCAGCCCTACTAGCGGCGACACTTCCCAGGGGGAGCTGTTTTTT.

This clonotype has a count of ten or more. The J gene is TRBJ2-2, the V gene TRBV29-1; 7 bases are shared with TRBD2. The CDR3 totals 13 residues. Germline V lookup: CDR1 SQVTM, CDR2 ANQGSEA. V lost 4 bases, J lost 5 bases, and 4 bases stayed unmatched. CDR3 nucleotide sequence: TGCAGCGTTGTATACGGGGGGACCGGGGAGCTGTTTTTT. It translates to CSVVYGGTGELFF.

The table lists this clonotype with a few counts. The J gene is TRBJ2-3, the V gene TRBV5-4; D assignment may be TRBD1 or TRBD2 (6 bases each). CDR1 is SGHNT and CDR2 is YYREEE in the germline V gene (reference sequence). The CDR3 sequence is 15 residues long. Trimming left V 5 bases short and J 0 bases short, with 13 bases between. The CDR3 protein is CASSPGGPSTDTQYF. As DNA, the CDR3 is TGTGCCAGCAGTCCCGGGGGCCCTAGCACAGATACGCAGTATTTT.

This sequence joins TRBV21-1 and TRBJ2-5. TRBV21-1 corresponds to a pseudogene. The CDR3 is 13 amino acids. CDR3 DNA: TGTGCCAGCCTTGCTGCTTCCCAAGAGACCCAGTACTTC. Amino acids: CASLAASQETQYF.

The chain combines TRBV11-1 with TRBJ2-5, with a weak D call TRBD1 (6 bases). Germline V gives CDR1 SGHAT, CDR2 FQDESV (reference sequence). The V end lost 2 bases, the J end lost 0 bases, and 13 bases lay between the germline ends. This CDR3 region has 16 residues. CDR3 nucleotide sequence: TGTGCCAGCAGCTTAAGACAGGTTCTGTACCAAGAGACCCAGTACTTC. Translation gives CASSLRQVLYQETQYF.

As to this clonotype: A single base separates this from a much larger clone, so it may be a read error. The V gene is TRBV10-3, the J gene TRBJ2-2; 9 bases are shared with TRBD1. Germline assignment: CDR1 ENHRY and CDR2 SYGVKD. This CDR3 region has 14 residues. This chain's CDR3 is CAIRGTGNTGDLFF. DNA of the CDR3: TGTGCCATCAGGGGGACAGGGAACACCGGGGACCTGTTTTTT.

This clonotype has ten or more counts. V and J are TRBV11-1 and TRBJ2-1; D is uncertain. The CDR3 is 15 residues long. Germline V gene data show CDR1 as SGHAT and CDR2 as FQDESV (reference sequence). V lost 2 bases and J lost 0, with 8 bases in between. DNA for the CDR3: TGTGCCAGCAGCTTACACCAGAGCTCCTACAATGAGCAGTTCTTC. Amino acid sequence: CASSLHQSSYNEQFF.

As for this clonotype: A read error is possible here, since a much larger clone lies one base away. The chain couples TRBV6-5 to TRBJ2-2; no clear D. CDR1 and CDR2 from the germline V gene are MNHEY and SVGAGI. This CDR3 contains 13 residues. In nucleotides, the CDR3 is TGTGGCAGCAGCCAGTTCATATCCGGGGAGCTGTTTTTT. The encoded protein is CGSSQFISGELFF.

Judged by abundance, this clonotype is medium-sized. This chain links TRBV11-1 with TRBJ2-7, with D possibly matching TRBD2 (6 bases). This CDR3 is built from 13 residues. Between the trimmed V and J ends, which lost 4 bases and 6 bases, there was a span of 13 bases. CDR1 is SGHAT, CDR2 FQDESV, per germline (reference sequence). CDR3 coding DNA: TGTGCCAGCAGCTCCTCGCGGGGTGGCGAGCAGTACTTC. This sequence encodes CASSSSRGGEQYF. Drawing the rest from reference TRBV11-1 and TRBJ2-7, the complete variable domain is EAEVAQSPRYKITEKSQAVAFWCDPISGHATLYWYRQILGQGPELLVQFQDESVVDDSQLPKDRFSAERLKGVDSTLKIQPAELGDSAMYLCASSSSRGGEQYFGPGTRLTVT.

This clonotype came up a few times. The chain links TRBV6-5 to TRBJ1-1; 8 bases are a match to TRBD1. In germline, CDR1 is MNHEY, CDR2 SVGAGI. The CDR3 consists of 13 residues. V trimming: 2 bases; J trimming: 11 bases; junction bases outside the gene matches: 7. As DNA, the CDR3 is TGTGCCAGCAGTTACGAGACAGGGGCGAGTGCTTTCTTT. Protein product: CASSYETGASAFF.

As concerns this clonotype: A much larger clone differs from this one at a single base, so this may be a read error. The chain carries TRBV11-2 and TRBJ2-5, with TRBD2 identical over 10 bases. The CDR3 loop spans 14 amino acids. V shed 7 bases and J 3 bases; nucleotides not matched to a gene: 5. Germline assignment: CDR1 SGHAT and CDR2 FQNNGV. The CDR3 is CASNPGTSEETQYF. The CDR3 DNA is TGTGCCAGCAACCCCGGGACTAGCGAAGAGACCCAGTACTTC.

The chain couples TRBV11-2 to TRBJ2-1; no definite D call. The CDR3 has 17 residues. Germline lookup yields CDR1 SGHAT and CDR2 FQNNGV. Trimming shortened V by 1 base and J by 0 bases, and 13 bases separated the two germline ends. The CDR3 sequence is CASSLVFSSNSYNEQFF. The CDR3 DNA is TGTGCCAGCAGCTTAGTGTTTAGCAGTAACTCCTACAATGAGCAGTTCTTC.

This clonotype was recorded once. A much bigger clone sits one base away, suggesting this may be a read error. The rearrangement uses TRBV6-1 and TRBJ2-7, with unresolved D. Germline CDR1 MNHNS, CDR2 SASEGT. This CDR3 region has 14 residues. V lost 8 bases and J lost 5, with 19 bases in between. CDR3 nucleotides: TGTGCCAGCCGGTCTTCGACGGTTTCCCACGAGCAGTACTTC. It encodes CASRSSTVSHEQYF.

With respect to this clonotype: A read error may be the cause here, since a much bigger clone is one base away. The genes are TRBV6-5 and TRBJ1-5; D perhaps matches TRBD1 (6 bases). Germline CDR1 and CDR2: MNHEY and SVGAGI. V lost 6 bases and J lost 2, with 11 bases in between. This CDR3 region has 14 residues. The CDR3 reads CASRASGGNQPQHF. CDR3 in DNA: TGTGCCAGCAGGGCCTCAGGGGGCAATCAGCCCCAGCATTTT.

This clonotype turned up a few times. This may arise from a read error, as a much more abundant clone is one base away. The rearrangement joins TRBV11-2 to TRBJ1-1; D call uncertain. The CDR3 contains 14 residues. Per germline, CDR1 SGHAT and CDR2 FQNNGV. Between the trimmed V and J ends, which lost 1 base and 4 bases, there was a span of 10 bases. CDR3 sequence (DNA): TGTGCCAGCAGCTTAGGTTTATCGAGCACTGAAGCTTTCTTT. Translated: CASSLGLSSTEAFF.

This clonotype is a singleton in its sample. Given a much more abundant clone one base away, this may be a read error. The chain couples TRBV6-2 or TRBV6-3 to TRBJ2-1; 13 bases map to TRBD2. This CDR3 contains 16 residues. CDR1 is MNHEY, CDR2 SVGEGT, per germline. V lost 2 bases and J lost 10; bases outside the gene matches: 8. The CDR3 coding sequence is TGTGCCAGCAGTTACCCGGGACTAGCGGGATCCAAAGAGCAGTTCTTC. Protein product: CASSYPGLAGSKEQFF.

This clonotype was recorded at least ten times. One end of the junction varies from germline; a read error may be responsible. This chain joins TRBV12-3 or TRBV12-4 and TRBJ2-7; the D is unclear. This CDR3 region has 14 residues. The CDR3 sequence: CASSLDGPLYEQYF. CDR3 DNA: TGTGCCAGCAGCTTAGACGGTCCACTCTACGAGCAGTACTTC.

The rearrangement uses TRBV30 and TRBJ1-1; 7 bases map to TRBD1. The CDR3 spans 15 residues. V lost 0 bases to trimming and J lost 5 bases; unmatched junction nucleotides: 9. Germline V gene data show CDR1 as GTSNPN and CDR2 as SVGIG (reference sequence). CDR3 in DNA: TGTGCCTGGAGTGTAAAGGGCAGGGGGGGAACTGAAGCTTTCTTT. Its protein is CAWSVKGRGGTEAFF. The variable domain in full, completed from reference TRBV30 and TRBJ1-1, reads SQTIHQWPATLVQPVGSPLSLECTVEGTSNPNLYWYRQAAGRGLQLLFYSVGIGQISSEVPQNLSASRPQDRQFILSSKKLLLSDSGFYLCAWSVKGRGGTEAFFGQGTRLTVV.

Points on this clonotype: No conserved phenylalanine or tryptophan is present at the end of the CDR3, so a read error is the likely explanation. The rearrangement uses TRBV29-1 and TRBJ1-3, with D possibly TRBD1 on 5 matching bases. The CDR3 extends over 14 amino acids. V was pared by 4 bases and J by 7 bases, with 17 bases between. CDR1 SQVTM and CDR2 ANQGSEA come from the germline V gene. The CDR3 reads CSVGGGTVMNTIYS. CDR3 sequence (DNA): TGCAGCGTTGGGGGGGGGACGGTGATGAACACCATATATTCT.